These 6 T cell receptor beta chains share one sample of origin, sequenced in a study of blood T cell repertoires in COVID-19 (TCRdb year 2020). The receptor library was made with the immunoSEQ multiplex PCR assay. Not all clones reach the TCRdb copy of this immuneACCESS table, which keeps in-frame sequences only. Checked studies attribute under half of the gap to unresolved V genes and leave the rest unexplained. This sample holds a few hundred thousand clones; roughly 87% were observed only once. The ten largest make up around 9.3% of the sample. Material: PBMCs or T cells enriched from blood (not recorded which). The receptors were sampled from a woman aged 18-29 years who had recovered from COVID-19.

The chain carries TRBV5-8 and TRBJ2-5, with D perhaps matching TRBD2 (6 bases). This CDR3 has 13 amino acids. The V gene lost 2 bases and the J gene lost 5 bases, with 10 bases spanning the gap. Germline CDR1 SGHTS, CDR2 YDEGEE. CDR3 sequence reads: CASSFAGRETQYF. CDR3 DNA sequence: TGTGCCAGCAGCTTTGCAGGGAGGGAGACCCAGTACTTC.

This chain uses TRBV19 with TRBJ2-3, with 7 bases fitting TRBD1. Germline V lookup: CDR1 LNHDA, CDR2 SQIVND (reference sequence). V lost 4 bases and J lost 4; bases outside the gene matches: 2. The CDR3 consists of 13 residues. This CDR3 reads CASSSQGADTQYF. The CDR3 coding sequence is TGTGCCAGTAGTAGTCAGGGGGCAGATACGCAGTATTTT.

This rearrangement joins TRBV5-5 to TRBJ1-3, with 7 bases that match TRBD1. This CDR3 spans 14 amino acids. V lost 4 bases, J lost 6 bases, and 7 bases stayed unmatched. Germline V gene lookup returns CDR1 SGHKS and CDR2 YYEKEE (reference sequence). CDR3 nucleotide sequence: TGTGCCAGCAGCGGATCGGGACAGCAAAACACCATATATTTT. This sequence encodes CASSGSGQQNTIYF.

The chain recombines TRBV5-6 with TRBJ1-1, with D possibly TRBD1 on 5 matching bases. The germline V and J ends were trimmed by 4 bases and 2 bases, with 18 bases remaining between them. Germline V gene sequence: CDR1 SGHDT, CDR2 YYEEEE. The CDR3 is 16 residues long. For the CDR3, the DNA is TGTGCCAGCAGCCTGGCTTTTCGGGGGAGAAACACTGAAGCTTTCTTT. It yields the protein CASSLAFRGRNTEAFF.

This chain joins TRBV9 and TRBJ1-6, with TRBD1 matching over 10 bases. CDR1 is SGDLS, CDR2 YYNGEE, per germline. V shed 2 bases, J shed 2 bases, and the junction held 4 bases outside the gene matches. This CDR3 is 17 amino acids long. The CDR3 is CASSVGTGDAYNSPLHF. DNA of the CDR3: TGTGCCAGCAGCGTCGGGACAGGGGACGCCTATAATTCACCCCTCCACTTT.

This clone was recorded only once. The gene calls are TRBV14 and TRBJ1-6; no clear D. The CDR3 runs to 16 residues. The V gene's germline CDR1 is SGHDN and CDR2 FVKESK. Trimming pared 2 bases from V and 7 bases from J, leaving 15 bases between. CDR3 nucleotides: TGTGCCAGCAGCCAACTGCCCCCGGGAGGCAATTCACCCCTCCACTTT. Its translation is CASSQLPPGGNSPLHF.